The entry below describes one T cell receptor beta chain. Its antigen is currently unknown. The study ran its PCR with 60 Vbeta and 13 Jbeta primers. Per the study methods: In a later analysis, about 12 million of some 80 million unique beta chains occurred in at least two donors. Assay used: immunoSEQ multiplex PCR; TCRdb lists only in-frame clones, some missing. From that table come the V and J calls and clone size; the DNA was used to work out D and trimming. The sample lists about 110,000 clones, roughly two thirds occurring once. The data stem from a study of cytomegalovirus exposure and HLA in healthy donors. Study-level results: In a later analysis, productive TCRs from donors in an Asian-associated ancestry cluster reportedly carried fewer N-insertions than the cohort mean. Among TCR beta chains, those listed as cytomegalovirus-associated numbered about 150. Looking again later, the authors saw that most CMV-associated TCR beta chains seemed HLA-restricted.

V lost 0 bases and J 4 bases, leaving 10 bases between the germline ends. The CDR3 runs to 14 residues. The germline gives CDR1 ENHRY, CDR2 SYGVKD. The receptor was derived from a man aged 25 to 45 in good health and CMV-seronegative. Specimen: PBMCs. This chain joins TRBV10-3 and TRBJ2-7; D is possibly TRBD2 (6 bases). The CDR3 DNA sequence: TGTGCCATCAGTGAGTCCCGCGGGGAATACGAGCAGTACTTC. Amino acids: CAISESRGEYEQYF.